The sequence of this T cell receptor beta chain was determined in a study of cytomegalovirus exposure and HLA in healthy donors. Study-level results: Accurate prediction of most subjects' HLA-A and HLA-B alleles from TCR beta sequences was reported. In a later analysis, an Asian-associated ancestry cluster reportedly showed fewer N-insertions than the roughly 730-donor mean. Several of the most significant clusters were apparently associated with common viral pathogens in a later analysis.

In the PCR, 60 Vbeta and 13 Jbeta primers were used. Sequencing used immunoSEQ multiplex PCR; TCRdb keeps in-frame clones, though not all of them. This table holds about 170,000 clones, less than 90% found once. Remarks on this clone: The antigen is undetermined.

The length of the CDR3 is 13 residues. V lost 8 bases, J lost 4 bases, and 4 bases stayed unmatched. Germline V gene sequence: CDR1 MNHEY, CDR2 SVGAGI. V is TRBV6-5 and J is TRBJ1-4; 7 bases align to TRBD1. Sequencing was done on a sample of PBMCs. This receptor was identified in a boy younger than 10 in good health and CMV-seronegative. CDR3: CASGTVSNEKLFF. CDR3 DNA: TGTGCCAGCGGGACAGTTAGTAATGAAAAACTGTTTTTT.